This T cell receptor (beta chain) was recovered during a study of T cells after yellow fever vaccination. This clonotype has a handful of counts. TCRdb reprocessed the 5' RACE reads via MiXCR and lists one record per CDR3 protein. The sample lists about 63,000 distinct CDR3 sequences, 7.4% occurring once. This CDR3 is built from 15 residues. V gave up 4 bases and J gave up 0 bases; unmatched junction bases: 6. Germline CDR1 and CDR2: SGDLS and YYNGEE. The chain has TRBV9 and TRBJ2-7; TRBD1 matches 8 bases. The TCR sequence derives from a young man who received the YFV17D yellow fever vaccine. This material consisted of CD8+ T cells sorted from PBMCs, taken 15 days after the yellow fever booster vaccination. The CDR3 region is CASSHGQGSSYEQYF. CDR3 coding DNA: TGTGCCAGCAGCCACGGACAGGGTAGCTCCTACGAGCAGTACTTC.